These 31 T cell receptor beta chains share one sample of origin, sequenced in a study of type 1 regulatory T cells. TCRdb recomputed calls from the reads with MiXCR, one row per CDR3 protein. Among over 90,000 distinct CDR3 sequences listed, 30% to 35% were seen once. Sample: CD4+ T cells, either the whole sample or a sorted fraction (not recorded which). The receptor set was obtained from a human donor in good health.

The chain combines TRBV4-3 with TRBJ2-6, with unresolved D. CDR3 length: 14 residues. CDR1 and CDR2 (germline): LGHNA, YSLEER. The V end lost 5 bases, the J end lost 0 bases, and 5 bases lay between the germline ends. The CDR3 DNA sequence: TGCGCCAGCAGCGCGAGCTCTGGGGCCAACGTCCTGACTTTC. It translates to CASSASSGANVLTF.

In its sample, this clonotype was seen a few times. J is TRBJ1-1 and V is TRBV5-1; D not certain. The CDR3 is 13 residues long. Germline CDR1 reads SGHRS; CDR2 reads YFSETQ. V lost 0 bases, J lost 11 bases, and 14 bases lay in between. The CDR3 region has the DNA TGCGCCAGCAGCTTGGAATTGGCCTCTTTGGCTTTCTTT. The encoded protein is CASSLELASLAFF.

This clonotype was counted only a few times. The V and J genes are TRBV5-1 and TRBJ2-1, with 14 bases fitting TRBD2. After removal of 0 bases from V and 5 bases from J, the junction contained 4 bases not matched to a gene. CDR3 length equals 17 residues. Per germline, CDR1 SGHRS and CDR2 YFSETQ. The CDR3 region has the DNA TGCGCCAGCAGCTTGGCAAAGGGACTAGCGGGAGACAATGAGCAGTTCTTC. This codes for CASSLAKGLAGDNEQFF. The variable domain in full, with the rest retrieved from reference TRBV5-1 and TRBJ2-1, is KAGVTQTPRYLIKTRGQQVTLSCSPISGHRSVSWYQQTPGQGLQFLFEYFSETQRNKGNFPGRFSGRQFSNSRSEMNVSTLELGDSALYLCASSLAKGLAGDNEQFFGPGTRLTVL.

This clonotype was seen more than once but under ten times. This chain links TRBV20-1 with TRBJ2-7, with D maybe TRBD2 (6 bases). Trimming removed 4 bases from V and 3 bases from J, with 10 bases in between. Germline lookup yields CDR1 DFQATT and CDR2 SNEGSKA (reference sequence). This CDR3 has 12 residues. CDR3: CSAKVGGYEQYF. DNA for the CDR3: TGCAGTGCTAAAGTCGGGGGCTACGAGCAGTACTTC.

The table lists this clonotype with a few counts. The chain carries TRBV19 and TRBJ2-1; D may match TRBD1 or TRBD2 (5 bases each). Germline CDR1 LNHDA, CDR2 SQIVND (reference sequence). V was shortened by 7 bases and J by 4 bases, with 14 bases between the two germline ends. CDR3 length: 14 residues. The CDR3 reads CASTMGTDYNEQFF. CDR3 nucleotide sequence: TGTGCCAGTACCATGGGGACGGATTACAATGAGCAGTTCTTC.

CDR3: CSARDRREITDTQYF. Here the CDR3 DNA reads TGCAGTGCTAGAGACAGGAGGGAGATCACAGATACGCAGTATTTT. This sequence joins TRBV20-1 and TRBJ2-3, with D possibly being TRBD2 (6 bases). Trimming shortened V by 0 bases and J by 2 bases, and 12 bases separated the two germline ends. CDR3 length equals 15 residues. Germline CDR1 is DFQATT and CDR2 is SNEGSKA (reference sequence).

V gene TRBV20-1 combines with J gene TRBJ1-2; TRBD1 might be the D (5 bases). Trimming pared 7 bases from V and 6 bases from J, leaving 18 bases between. In germline, CDR1 is DFQATT, CDR2 SNEGSKA (reference sequence). There are 13 residues in the CDR3. CDR3 in amino acids: CSGREGVADGYTF. As DNA, the CDR3 is TGCAGTGGCAGGGAAGGGGTGGCGGATGGCTACACCTTC.

This clonotype came up a few times. The DNA of the CDR3 is TGCAGTGGAGCTAGGATTGGGACCCAGTACTTC. Its translation: CSGARIGTQYF. This chain uses TRBV20-1 with TRBJ2-5; D is unclear. V lost 7 bases to trimming and J lost 7 bases, with 13 bases between them. This CDR3 region has 11 residues. Germline V gives CDR1 DFQATT, CDR2 SNEGSKA (reference sequence).

The V call is TRBV7-2, the J call TRBJ2-3; the match to TRBD2 covers 11 bases. Germline V gene data show CDR1 as SGHTA and CDR2 as FQGNSA. This CDR3 has 16 amino acids. V shed 1 base and J 1 base; nucleotides not matched to a gene: 1. The DNA for the CDR3 is TGTGCCAGCAGCTTAGAGGGACTAGCGGGCACAGATACGCAGTATTTT. Translation gives CASSLEGLAGTDTQYF. Variable domain in full (rest from reference TRBV7-2 and TRBJ2-3): GAGVSQSPSNKVTEKGKDVELRCDPISGHTALYWYRQSLGQGLEFLIYFQGNSAPDKSGLPSDRFSAERTGGSVSTLTIQRTQQEDSAVYLCASSLEGLAGTDTQYFGPGTRLTVL.

This rearrangement joins TRBV6-5 to TRBJ2-1; the D gene is possibly TRBD2 (6 bases). V lost 2 bases, J lost 0 bases, and 14 bases lay in between. CDR1 is MNHEY, CDR2 SVGAGI, per germline. The CDR3 length is 17 residues. As DNA, the CDR3 is TGTGCCAGCAGTTACACAACCTTTAGCGGCTCCTACAATGAGCAGTTCTTC. Protein product: CASSYTTFSGSYNEQFF.

Details on this clonotype: Since the CDR3 does not end with the conserved phenylalanine or tryptophan, this likely comes from a read error. The chain has TRBV20-1 and TRBJ2-7, with 8 bases fitting TRBD2. The J segment lost 5 bases and the V segment lost 5 bases, leaving 8 bases of the junction unmatched. The CDR3 spans 13 residues. Per the germline V gene, CDR1 is DFQATT and CDR2 is SNEGSKA (reference sequence). The CDR3 DNA sequence: TGCAGTGCTTCAAGCGGGGGCTGGAACGAGCAGTACTAC. It specifies CSASSGGWNEQYY.

With respect to this clonotype: At one boundary the junction diverges from the germline segment, which might be a read error. The genes are TRBV7-2 and TRBJ1-5; 8 nucleotides agree with TRBD1. Germline-derived CDR1 and CDR2 are SGHTA and FQGNSA. The CDR3 runs 15 residues. DNA for the CDR3: TGTGCCAGCAGCCTCAGGGGGCTTGGCAATCAGCCCCAGCGTTTT. Translating gives CASSLRGLGNQPQRF. Based on the CDR3 plus reference TRBV7-2 and TRBJ1-5, the full variable domain is GAGVSQSPSNKVTEKGKDVELRCDPISGHTALYWYRQSLGQGLEFLIYFQGNSAPDKSGLPSDRFSAERTGGSVSTLTIQRTQQEDSAVYLCASSLRGLGNQPQRFGDGTRLSIL.

The V call is TRBV5-4, the J call TRBJ1-1, with D possibly being TRBD1 (6 bases). This CDR3 is 18 amino acids long. V was pared by 0 bases and J by 10 bases, with 28 bases between. From germline, CDR1 is SGHNT and CDR2 YYREEE (reference sequence). CDR3 amino acids: CASSLVTLAGAGSLGAFF. As DNA, the CDR3 is TGTGCCAGCAGCTTGGTCACGTTAGCAGGGGCCGGTTCCCTGGGAGCTTTCTTT.

The rearrangement links TRBV7-3 to TRBJ2-1; D tentatively reads TRBD1 or TRBD2 (6 bases each). The V gene's germline CDR1 is SGHTA and CDR2 FQGTGA. The CDR3 contains 18 residues. The V end was cut by 2 bases, the J end by 7 bases, with 24 bases between. CDR3 bases: TGTGCCAGCAGCTTAGATGATCCCGGGGGCGGTCGTGTGAATGAGCAGTTCTTC. Translated: CASSLDDPGGGRVNEQFF.

This clonotype was seen more than once but under ten times. The chain uses TRBV29-1 and TRBJ2-2; perhaps D is TRBD1 or TRBD2 (5 bases each). CDR3 length: 16 residues. Trimming shortened V by 5 bases and J by 1 base, and 17 bases separated the two germline ends. The germline gives CDR1 SQVTM, CDR2 ANQGSEA. The CDR3 DNA reads as TGCAGCGTTACCCGCACCGCAGGGAGGAACACCGGGGAGCTGTTTTTT. It specifies CSVTRTAGRNTGELFF.

The rearrangement joins TRBV12-3 or TRBV12-4 to TRBJ2-5; no reliable D call. The CDR3 totals 15 residues. Trimming removed 3 bases at V and 3 bases at J, with 14 bases between. Written as DNA, the CDR3 is TGTGCCAGCAGTTTGGGTGGCACTACCAAAGAGACCCAGTACTTC. Translated: CASSLGGTTKETQYF.

The gene calls are TRBV10-3 and TRBJ2-1, with D possibly matching TRBD2 (5 bases). CDR3 length equals 14 residues. Trimming left V 4 bases short and J 4 bases short, with 11 bases between. The V gene's germline CDR1 is ENHRY and CDR2 SYGVKD. This chain's CDR3 is CAISVNRGYNEQFF. CDR3 DNA sequence: TGTGCCATCAGTGTGAACCGCGGGTACAATGAGCAGTTCTTC.

This clonotype has only one observation. This chain uses TRBV5-6 with TRBJ2-1, with TRBD2 identical over 9 bases. The CDR3 has 16 residues. Unmatched junction bases numbered 7, after V lost 0 bases and J lost 6 bases. CDR1 is SGHDT and CDR2 is YYEEEE in the germline V gene. The CDR3 protein is CASSLVAGVISNEQFF. The DNA for the CDR3 is TGTGCCAGCAGCTTGGTAGCGGGAGTAATTTCCAATGAGCAGTTCTTC.

The V call is TRBV15, the J call TRBJ2-2; D not resolved. V shed 1 base and J shed 0 bases, with 6 bases lying between them. The CDR3 has 15 amino acids. Germline CDR1 and CDR2: LNHNV and YYDKDF (reference sequence). The chain's CDR3 is CATSRAPANTGELFF. CDR3 coding DNA: TGTGCCACCAGCAGAGCGCCAGCGAACACCGGGGAGCTGTTTTTT.

The chain joins TRBV20-1 to TRBJ2-5; TRBD2 agrees at 7 bases. Trimming cost V 3 bases and J 1 base; bases outside gene matches: 11. Germline V lookup: CDR1 DFQATT, CDR2 SNEGSKA (reference sequence). The CDR3 spans 16 residues. The CDR3 loop is CSARGGSGTSQETQYF. Written as DNA, the CDR3 is TGCAGTGCTAGGGGGGGGAGCGGGACTTCCCAAGAGACCCAGTACTTC.

The chain combines TRBV28 with TRBJ2-2, with D unresolved. The V end lost 3 bases, the J end lost 7 bases, and 9 bases lay between the germline ends. This CDR3 is built from 13 residues. Germline CDR1 reads MDHEN; CDR2 reads SYDVKM. The CDR3 loop reads CASSFIDSGELFF. CDR3 DNA sequence: TGTGCCAGCAGTTTTATAGATAGCGGGGAGCTGTTTTTT.

The chain has TRBV20-1 and TRBJ2-2, with D possibly being TRBD2 (5 bases). CDR1 is DFQATT and CDR2 is SNEGSKA in the germline V gene (reference sequence). Trimming shortened V by 0 bases and J by 1 base, and 9 bases separated the two germline ends. This CDR3 spans 15 amino acids. CDR3 residues: CSARDGGGNTGELFF. As DNA, the CDR3 is TGCAGTGCTAGAGATGGTGGAGGGAACACCGGGGAGCTGTTTTTT.

This clonotype was seen a handful of times. This chain uses TRBV5-4 with TRBJ2-1; the match to TRBD2 covers 8 bases. V dropped 4 bases and J dropped 10; count of bases not matched to a gene: 13. The CDR3 runs 15 residues. The germline CDR1 and CDR2 sequences are SGHNT and YYREEE (reference sequence). In DNA form, the CDR3 reads TGTGCCAGCAGCCCCGGGGGGGGAGCCCCCAAGGAGCAGTTCTTC. This gives the protein CASSPGGGAPKEQFF.

The chain is built from TRBV27 and TRBJ2-6; 8 bases are a match to TRBD1. CDR1 and CDR2 from the germline V gene are MNHEY and SMNVEV (reference sequence). The V gene end was trimmed by 3 bases and the J gene end by 0 bases; junction bases not matched to a gene: 4. The CDR3 extends over 17 amino acids. The CDR3 sequence: CASSFTGGNSGANVLTF. The DNA of the CDR3 is TGTGCCAGCAGTTTCACAGGGGGTAACTCTGGGGCCAACGTCCTGACTTTC.

This clonotype has more than one count but fewer than ten. The V gene is TRBV7-9, the J gene TRBJ2-1; D gene uncertain. The ends were cut back, 6 bases at V and 2 bases at J, with 14 bases in the middle. Germline CDR1 is SEHNR and CDR2 is FQNEAQ (reference sequence). The CDR3 has 15 residues. CDR3 sequence (DNA): TGTGCCAGCAGTGTCTCAGGCCTCACCTACAATGAGCAGTTCTTC. Protein sequence: CASSVSGLTYNEQFF. Full variable domain (remainder filled in from reference TRBV7-9 and TRBJ2-1): DTGVSQNPRHKITKRGQNVTFRCDPISEHNRLYWYRQTLGQGPEFLTYFQNEAQLEKSRLLSDRFSAERPKGSFSTLEIQRTEQGDSAMYLCASSVSGLTYNEQFFGPGTRLTVL.

The rearrangement links TRBV11-2 to TRBJ2-7; maybe TRBD2 (6 bases). The CDR3 contains 19 residues. With 5 bases removed from V and 2 bases from J, the gap between germline ends came to 28 bases. Germline CDR1 is SGHAT and CDR2 is FQNNGV. CDR3 loop: CASSKEPGLFYIPAYEQYF. Here the CDR3 DNA reads TGTGCCAGCAGCAAGGAACCGGGACTTTTTTATATTCCCGCCTACGAGCAGTACTTC.

This clonotype showed up just a few times. CDR3: CASSFQDNTGELFF. The CDR3, as DNA: TGTGCCAGCAGCTTCCAGGATAACACCGGGGAGCTGTTTTTT. This rearrangement joins TRBV5-6 to TRBJ2-2, with D unclear. The germline CDR1 and CDR2 sequences are SGHDT and YYEEEE. This CDR3 is built from 14 residues. V lost 2 bases to trimming and J lost 2 bases, with 7 bases between them.

This chain joins TRBV14 and TRBJ1-1; D is ambiguous. This CDR3 comprises 15 residues. Germline CDR1 is SGHDN and CDR2 is FVKESK. V lost 4 bases, J lost 1 base, and 13 bases lay in between. The CDR3 is CASSLLGVRNTEAFF. CDR3 nucleotide sequence: TGTGCCAGCAGCCTCCTTGGAGTCAGGAACACTGAAGCTTTCTTT.

The chain joins TRBV19 to TRBJ2-1; 8 bases are a match to TRBD1. With 3 bases clipped from V and 9 bases from J, the junction kept 10 bases outside the gene matches. CDR1 and CDR2 (germline): LNHDA, SQIVND (reference sequence). This CDR3 contains 15 residues. For the CDR3, the DNA is TGTGCCAGTAGTATCCCTCAGGACAGGGTTGGTGAGCAGTTCTTC. It is translated as CASSIPQDRVGEQFF.

This clonotype came up a few times. The chain employs TRBV7-2 and TRBJ2-7, with D perhaps being TRBD1 or TRBD2 (6 bases each). Trimming took 5 bases from V and 3 from J, leaving 20 bases between them. The CDR3 covers 16 residues. Germline V gene sequence: CDR1 SGHTA, CDR2 FQGNSA. CDR3 protein: CASSPRGSRGLYEQYF. CDR3 sequence (DNA): TGTGCCAGCAGCCCCCGGGGTTCCAGGGGACTCTACGAGCAGTACTTC.

A few counts support this clonotype. The rearrangement uses TRBV6-5 and TRBJ1-5; D is possibly TRBD1 (5 bases). CDR3 length: 14 amino acids. V lost 6 bases and J 3 bases, leaving 12 bases between the germline ends. From germline, CDR1 is MNHEY and CDR2 SVGAGI. CDR3 sequence: CASRRDGANQPQHF. As DNA, the CDR3 is TGTGCCAGCAGACGGGACGGGGCCAATCAGCCCCAGCATTTT.